One sample yielded the 31 T cell receptor beta chains listed below, sequenced in a study of T cell responses to AZD1222 COVID-19 vaccine. The protocol was immunoSEQ multiplex PCR, while the TCRdb copy is restricted to in-frame clones and leaves out a portion. The sample carries 150,000 or so clones, about 91% recorded once. The sample consisted of peripheral blood, taken on day 0 of AZD1222 vaccination. All receptors derive from an adult in good health.

Written as DNA, the CDR3 is TGCGCCAGCAGCCAAGATACGGGGGGGCCCTACGAGCAGTACTTC. It specifies CASSQDTGGPYEQYF. This rearrangement joins TRBV4-3 to TRBJ2-7, with TRBD2 matching 8 bases. Germline assignment: CDR1 LGHNA and CDR2 YSLEER. The length of the CDR3 is 15 residues. With V trimmed by 0 bases and J by 2 bases, 3 bases remained unmatched.

J is TRBJ1-1 and V is TRBV27; possibly TRBD1 for D (5 bases). Trimming removed 2 bases at V and 0 bases at J, with 7 bases between. CDR1 MNHEY and CDR2 SMNVEV come from the germline V gene (reference sequence). CDR3 size: 14 residues. CDR3: CASSLRGMNTEAFF. Here the CDR3 DNA reads TGTGCCAGCAGTTTACGGGGCATGAACACTGAAGCTTTCTTT.

The chain has TRBV5-1 and TRBJ2-7; D unresolved. Trimming took off 0 bases at V and 1 base at J, with 8 bases between the two ends. The CDR3 totals 14 residues. Germline lookup yields CDR1 SGHRS and CDR2 YFSETQ. The DNA for the CDR3 is TGCGCCAGCAGCTTGGCTCCAGCTTCCTACGAGCAGTACTTC. Translation: CASSLAPASYEQYF. Full variable domain (missing parts from reference TRBV5-1 and TRBJ2-7): KAGVTQTPRYLIKTRGQQVTLSCSPISGHRSVSWYQQTPGQGLQFLFEYFSETQRNKGNFPGRFSGRQFSNSRSEMNVSTLELGDSALYLCASSLAPASYEQYFGPGTRLTVT.

The rearrangement uses TRBV15 and TRBJ2-6; D is tentatively TRBD1 or TRBD2 (6 bases each). The CDR3 length is 18 residues. Per the germline V gene, CDR1 is LNHNV and CDR2 is YYDKDF (reference sequence). Between the trimmed V and J ends, which lost 0 bases and 0 bases, there was a span of 12 bases. CDR3 in DNA: TGTGCCACCAGCAGAGATCCGGGGGCCACCTCTGGGGCCAACGTCCTGACTTTC. This translates into CATSRDPGATSGANVLTF.

The chain joins TRBV23-1 to TRBJ2-1; D may be TRBD1 or TRBD2 (5 bases each). TRBV23-1 is assigned to the ORF class and has an uncertain function. V shed 7 bases and J shed 3 bases, with 16 bases lying between them. This CDR3 has 15 amino acids. The CDR3 nucleotides read TGCGCCAGCACCCGGGACCGCGAGGGCTACAATGAGCAGTTCTTC. The encoded protein is CASTRDREGYNEQFF.

The V call is TRBV27, the J call TRBJ2-1; the D call may be TRBD1 or TRBD2 (5 bases each). This CDR3 is 14 amino acids long. The germline V gene has CDR1 MNHEY and CDR2 SMNVEV (reference sequence). V gave up 1 base and J gave up 5 bases, with 9 bases separating them. In DNA form, the CDR3 reads TGTGCCAGCAGTTTATGGGTGGGACACAATGAGCAGTTCTTC. Protein sequence: CASSLWVGHNEQFF.

The rearrangement uses TRBV9 and TRBJ2-7, with 9 bases aligning to TRBD1. Germline V lookup: CDR1 SGDLS, CDR2 YYNGEE. The CDR3 has 18 amino acids. The V segment lost 1 base and the J segment 5 bases; nucleotides outside the gene matches: 16. The CDR3 protein is CASSVYGGQGTLVDEQYF. CDR3 coding DNA: TGTGCCAGCAGCGTATACGGTGGACAGGGGACCCTCGTTGACGAGCAGTACTTC.

J is TRBJ2-1 and V is TRBV7-6; D perhaps matches TRBD1 (5 bases). The ends were cut back, 2 bases at V and 5 bases at J, with 13 bases in the middle. This CDR3 contains 15 residues. In germline, CDR1 is SGHVS, CDR2 FNYEAQ. This CDR3 reads CASSLNLEQDNEQFF. CDR3 bases: TGTGCCAGCAGCTTAAATCTCGAACAGGACAATGAGCAGTTCTTC.

This clone was seen once. The chain combines TRBV5-4 with TRBJ2-5; the D is unclear. Germline V CDR1 and CDR2: SGHNT, YYREEE (reference sequence). Trimming shortened V by 0 bases and J by 2 bases, and 11 bases separated the two germline ends. The length of the CDR3 is 15 residues. This CDR3 is CASSLVGRAQETQYF. Written as DNA, the CDR3 is TGTGCCAGCAGCTTGGTGGGTAGGGCGCAAGAGACCCAGTACTTC.

The chain joins TRBV9 to TRBJ1-3, with 7 bases that match TRBD1. The V and J ends lost 2 bases and 1 base, in that order; junction bases with no gene match: 3. The CDR3 contains 15 residues. CDR1 and CDR2 (germline): SGDLS, YYNGEE. The DNA of the CDR3 is TGTGCCAGCAGCGTTAGGACAGGTTCTGGAAACACCATATATTTT. Protein product: CASSVRTGSGNTIYF.

V usage is TRBV5-4 and J usage is TRBJ1-1, with 7 nucleotides matching TRBD1. The ends lost 10 bases at V and 3 bases at J; junction bases unmatched: 18. CDR3 size: 16 residues. Per germline, CDR1 SGHNT and CDR2 YYREEE (reference sequence). DNA for the CDR3: TGTGCCTTTAGCGCTTCAGGGGGGCGGTGGGACACTGAAGCTTTCTTT. This encodes CAFSASGGRWDTEAFF.

The chain is built from TRBV10-2 and TRBJ2-2, with TRBD1 as a possible D gene (5 bases). CDR3 length: 14 amino acids. Germline assignment: CDR1 WSHSY and CDR2 SAAADI. Between the trimmed V and J ends, which lost 0 bases and 6 bases, there was a span of 8 bases. The CDR3 reads CASSESKGSGELFF. In DNA form, the CDR3 reads TGCGCCAGCAGTGAGTCAAAGGGGTCCGGGGAGCTGTTTTTT.

The chain recombines TRBV6-5 with TRBJ2-7; 7 bases are shared with TRBD1. V shed 2 bases and J 6 bases; nucleotides not matched to a gene: 7. In germline, CDR1 is MNHEY, CDR2 SVGAGI. CDR3 length: 14 amino acids. As DNA, the CDR3 is TGTGCCAGCAGTTACCGACAGGGTACGGTCGAGCAGTACTTC. The encoded protein is CASSYRQGTVEQYF.

On this clone: The sample holds other DNA sequences that translate to the same CDR3. The chain has TRBV9 and TRBJ1-5, with 9 bases that match TRBD1. The V segment lost 4 bases and the J segment 4 bases; nucleotides outside the gene matches: 6. From germline, CDR1 is SGDLS and CDR2 YYNGEE. The CDR3 length is 15 residues. The CDR3 loop is CASSPTGGSNQPQHF. Written as DNA, the CDR3 is TGTGCCAGCAGCCCGACAGGGGGGTCGAATCAGCCCCAGCATTTT.

This clone was recorded only once. The chain links TRBV14 to TRBJ1-6; unclear D gene. The CDR3 consists of 12 residues. CDR1 and CDR2 from the germline V gene are SGHDN and FVKESK. The ends were cut back, 4 bases at V and 6 bases at J, with 4 bases in the middle. CDR3 sequence reads: CASSLLNSPLHF. In DNA form, the CDR3 reads TGTGCCAGCAGCCTCCTTAATTCACCCCTCCACTTT.

V usage is TRBV18 and J usage is TRBJ1-1; D is uncertain. V was cut by 6 bases and J by 1 base, with 15 bases left in between. This CDR3 region has 15 residues. Germline V gene sequence: CDR1 KGHSH, CDR2 LQKENI. The CDR3 region has the DNA TGTGCCAGCTCTCCTGGACCGGTGGAGAACACTGAAGCTTTCTTT. Translating it yields CASSPGPVENTEAFF.

The chain joins TRBV7-9 to TRBJ2-1, with TRBD2 identical over 9 bases. Germline V CDR1 and CDR2: SEHNR, FQNEAQ (reference sequence). The ends lost 5 bases at V and 5 bases at J; junction bases unmatched: 10. The CDR3 contains 16 residues. CDR3 residues: CASSDAGGAPHNEQFF. Written as DNA, the CDR3 is TGTGCCAGCAGCGACGCGGGGGGGGCCCCCCACAATGAGCAGTTCTTC.

To note about this clone: A junction end diverges from the germline sequence, so it may reflect a read error. This chain connects TRBV9 to TRBJ1-2, with D hard to call. The CDR3 runs 11 residues. Germline CDR1 and CDR2: SGDLS and YYNGEE. CDR3 loop: CASRVGDGYTF. For the CDR3, the DNA is TGTGCCAGCAGGGTAGGTGATGGCTACACCTTC.

CDR3 sequence: CASSLVSSGVANTGELFF. CDR3 coding DNA: TGCGCCAGCAGCTTGGTGTCTAGCGGGGTCGCGAACACCGGGGAGCTGTTTTTT. The V call is TRBV5-1, the J call TRBJ2-2; TRBD2 agrees at 9 bases. Germline assignment: CDR1 SGHRS and CDR2 YFSETQ. The CDR3 has 18 residues. The ends lost 0 bases at V and 0 bases at J; junction bases unmatched: 6.

The gene calls are TRBV7-8 and TRBJ2-3; D call uncertain. The CDR3 contains 13 residues. Trimming stripped 6 bases from V and 1 base from J, with 8 bases between. Per the germline V gene, CDR1 is SGHVS and CDR2 is FQNEAQ. The CDR3: CASRITGTDTQYF. The CDR3 DNA is TGTGCCAGCAGGATTACAGGCACAGATACGCAGTATTTT.

V is TRBV7-9 and J is TRBJ1-2; D is undetermined. This CDR3 region has 12 residues. With 5 bases removed from V and 6 bases from J, the gap between germline ends came to 10 bases. CDR1 and CDR2 (germline): SEHNR, FQNEAQ (reference sequence). This chain's CDR3 is CASSAQRHGYTF. The DNA for the CDR3 is TGTGCCAGCAGCGCTCAACGGCATGGCTACACCTTC.

CDR3 amino acids: CASSLVAGTGGEQYF. The DNA for the CDR3 is TGCGCCAGCAGCCTGGTCGCCGGGACAGGGGGCGAGCAGTACTTC. The V call is TRBV4-3, the J call TRBJ2-7; 11 nucleotides match TRBD1. Per germline, CDR1 LGHNA and CDR2 YSLEER. The CDR3 consists of 15 residues. After removal of 4 bases from V and 6 bases from J, the junction contained 8 bases not matched to a gene.

This rearrangement joins TRBV21-1 to TRBJ2-1; the D call TRBD1 from the table was never checked on the DNA. TRBV21-1 is given as a pseudogene. The CDR3 sequence is 18 residues long. The CDR3 region has the DNA TGTGCCAGCAGTCCCAACCTGGGCTTCCCGAGCTCCTACAATGAGCAGTTCTTC. Translated, it gives CASSPNLGFPSSYNEQFF.

The V and J genes are TRBV10-3 and TRBJ1-1; D not resolved. The germline CDR1 and CDR2 sequences are ENHRY and SYGVKD. The CDR3 has 15 amino acids. Trimming left V 6 bases short and J 0 bases short, with 14 bases between. The CDR3 reads CAISRGRELNTEAFF. The DNA of the CDR3 is TGTGCCATCAGCCGCGGTCGAGAGCTGAACACTGAAGCTTTCTTT.

The chain has TRBV7-9 and TRBJ2-7; no firm D call. Germline CDR1 is SEHNR and CDR2 is FQNEAQ (reference sequence). The CDR3 is 13 residues long. Trimming left V 1 base short and J 3 bases short, with 7 bases between. CDR3 region: CASSLDTVYEQYF. The CDR3 bases are TGTGCCAGCAGCTTAGATACCGTCTACGAGCAGTACTTC.

The chain has TRBV4-1 and TRBJ1-1, with D perhaps matching TRBD1 (5 bases). Germline loops: CDR1 MGHRA, CDR2 YSYEKL. The CDR3 length is 15 residues. Between the trimmed V and J ends, which lost 0 bases and 1 base, there was a span of 9 bases. The chain's CDR3 is CASSQERGRNTEAFF. The CDR3 bases are TGCGCCAGCAGCCAAGAACGGGGGAGGAACACTGAAGCTTTCTTT.

The chain links TRBV19 to TRBJ2-1; 8 nucleotides match TRBD2. Germline trimming cut 7 bases from V and 9 bases from J; bases unmatched to any gene: 14. From germline, CDR1 is LNHDA and CDR2 SQIVND (reference sequence). The CDR3 contains 15 residues. The CDR3: CASTPVAAGGGEQFF. The DNA for the CDR3 is TGTGCCAGTACCCCGGTCGCGGCGGGAGGTGGTGAGCAGTTCTTC.

V and J are TRBV6-5 and TRBJ1-5; no clear D. V lost 7 bases to trimming and J lost 0 bases, with 13 bases between them. CDR3 size: 15 residues. Germline CDR1 is MNHEY and CDR2 is SVGAGI. CDR3 in amino acids: CASNPRHGSNQPQHF. Here the CDR3 DNA reads TGTGCCAGCAATCCAAGACACGGTAGCAATCAGCCCCAGCATTTT.

The gene calls are TRBV6-2 or TRBV6-3 and TRBJ2-2; the D gene is possibly TRBD1 (6 bases). The CDR3 runs to 14 residues. Germline lookup yields CDR1 MNHEY and CDR2 SVGEGT. Trimming pared 5 bases from V and 4 bases from J, leaving 11 bases between. The CDR3: CASSQTGFTGELFF. The CDR3 DNA reads TGTGCCAGCAGTCAGACAGGTTTCACCGGGGAGCTGTTTTTT.

This chain joins TRBV10-2 and TRBJ2-7; tentative D call: TRBD1 (6 bases). Trimming removed 4 bases at V and 7 bases at J, with 23 bases between. The CDR3 has 16 amino acids. Germline V lookup: CDR1 WSHSY, CDR2 SAAADI. The CDR3, as DNA: TGCGCCAGCAGTGGACACCGGGGCAGGGGTGTGGGAGAGCAGTACTTC. Its protein product is CASSGHRGRGVGEQYF.

The genes are TRBV7-9 and TRBJ2-4; the D gene could be TRBD1 or TRBD2 (5 bases each). The CDR3 extends over 15 amino acids. Germline V gene data show CDR1 as SEHNR and CDR2 as FQNEAQ (reference sequence). Trimming removed 5 bases from V and 0 bases from J, with 11 bases in between. The CDR3 region has the DNA TGTGCCAGCAGCCCCCGGGACCTAGCCAAAAACATTCAGTACTTC. Protein: CASSPRDLAKNIQYF.